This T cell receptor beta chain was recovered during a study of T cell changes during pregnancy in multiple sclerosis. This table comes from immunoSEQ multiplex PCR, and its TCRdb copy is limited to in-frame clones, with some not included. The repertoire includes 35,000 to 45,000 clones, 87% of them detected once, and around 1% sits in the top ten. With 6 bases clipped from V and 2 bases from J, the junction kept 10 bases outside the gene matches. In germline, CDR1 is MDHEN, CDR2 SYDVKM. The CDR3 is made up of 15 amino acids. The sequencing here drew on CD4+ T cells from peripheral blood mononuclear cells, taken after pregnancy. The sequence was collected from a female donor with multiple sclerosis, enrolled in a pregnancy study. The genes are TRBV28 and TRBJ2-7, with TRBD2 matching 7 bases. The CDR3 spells CASRGTGGPTYEQYF. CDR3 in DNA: TGTGCCAGCAGAGGGACGGGGGGACCCACCTACGAGCAGTACTTC.